The next 10 T cell receptor beta chains were all read from a single sample in a study of cytomegalovirus exposure and HLA in healthy donors. Assay used: immunoSEQ multiplex PCR; TCRdb lists only in-frame clones, some missing. This sample has about 98,000 clones, with about 88% found just once. Input material: PBMCs. The receptors originated from a man between 18 and 35 years old in good health and CMV-seropositive.

The V and J genes are TRBV6-6 and TRBJ1-3, with a weak D call TRBD1 (5 bases). This CDR3 has 16 residues. The germline V gene encodes CDR1 MNHNY and CDR2 SVGAGI (reference sequence). V shed 8 bases and J shed 3 bases, with 20 bases lying between them. CDR3 protein: CASLPSRAIDGNTIYF. CDR3 sequence (DNA): TGTGCCAGCCTTCCCTCCAGGGCCATTGATGGAAACACCATATATTTT.

The chain links TRBV27 to TRBJ1-2, with D unclear. CDR1 is MNHEY, CDR2 SMNVEV, per germline (reference sequence). The CDR3 runs 12 residues. V shed 2 bases and J shed 8 bases, with 9 bases lying between them. Here the CDR3 DNA reads TGTGCCAGCAGTTTAGTTGGGCGCGGCTACACCTTC. Its translation is CASSLVGRGYTF.

The gene calls are TRBV11-3 and TRBJ2-5; D is unclear. CDR1 is SGHNT, CDR2 YENEEA, per germline. CDR3 size: 15 residues. The V and J ends lost 1 base and 0 bases respectively, with 9 bases between them. The CDR3 loop reads CASSLVEPDQETQYF. In nucleotides, the CDR3 is TGTGCCAGCAGCTTAGTAGAGCCGGACCAAGAGACCCAGTACTTC.

The chain uses TRBV29-1 and TRBJ2-7, with 11 bases that match TRBD1. CDR1 SQVTM and CDR2 ANQGSEA come from the germline V gene. Trimming removed 5 bases from V and 1 base from J; junction bases left unmatched: 4. The CDR3 sequence is 14 residues long. DNA of the CDR3: TGCAGCGTTCTTGGACAGGGGGCGTCCTACGAGCAGTACTTC. This gives the protein CSVLGQGASYEQYF.

The V gene is TRBV5-8, the J gene TRBJ2-5; possibly TRBD1 for D (6 bases). The CDR3 is 14 residues long. Germline values: CDR1 SGHTS, CDR2 YDEGEE. Trimming removed 0 bases from V and 2 bases from J, with 8 bases in between. The CDR3 DNA follows: TGTGCCAGCAGCTTGGACAGGGTTCAAGAGACCCAGTACTTC. The encoded protein is CASSLDRVQETQYF.

The chain is built from TRBV11-1 and TRBJ2-1; D possibly corresponds to TRBD1 (6 bases). With 7 bases removed from V and 6 bases from J, the gap between germline ends came to 22 bases. This CDR3 has 16 residues. Germline V CDR1 and CDR2: SGHAT, FQDESV (reference sequence). The CDR3 DNA follows: TGTGCCAGCACCTCAAACAACAGGGATTATTCCAATGAGCAGTTCTTC. It encodes CASTSNNRDYSNEQFF. Full variable domain (outside the CDR3, taken from reference TRBV11-1 and TRBJ2-1): EAEVAQSPRYKITEKSQAVAFWCDPISGHATLYWYRQILGQGPELLVQFQDESVVDDSQLPKDRFSAERLKGVDSTLKIQPAELGDSAMYLCASTSNNRDYSNEQFFGPGTRLTVL.

The gene calls are TRBV9 and TRBJ2-5, with D possibly being TRBD1 (6 bases). Germline lookup yields CDR1 SGDLS and CDR2 YYNGEE. The CDR3 length is 13 residues. Trimming took off 0 bases at V and 4 bases at J, with 7 bases between the two ends. The DNA of the CDR3 is TGTGCCAGCAGCGTAGGGACAGTAGAGACCCAGTACTTC. It yields the protein CASSVGTVETQYF.

The DNA of the CDR3 is TGTGCCAGCTCACCAGTTCAGGGAATCTCTGGAAACACCATATATTTT. It yields the protein CASSPVQGISGNTIYF. The chain is built from TRBV18 and TRBJ1-3; D is perhaps TRBD1 (5 bases). The ends were cut back, 2 bases at V and 0 bases at J, with 11 bases in the middle. Germline loops: CDR1 KGHSH, CDR2 LQKENI. The CDR3 totals 16 residues.

V gene TRBV25-1 combines with J gene TRBJ2-1, with a tentative D call TRBD1 (7 bases). Germline CDR1 and CDR2: MGHDK and SYGVNS. The CDR3 loop spans 15 amino acids. V was pared by 10 bases and J by 1 base, with 17 bases between. This chain's CDR3 is CATLPQGGSYNEQFF. The CDR3 DNA reads TGTGCCACCCTACCCCAGGGGGGATCCTACAATGAGCAGTTCTTC.

This clone was detected only once. J is TRBJ2-1 and V is TRBV2, with a tentative D call TRBD1 (5 bases). CDR1 and CDR2 (germline): SNHLY, FYNNEI. This CDR3 spans 14 amino acids. Trimming shortened V by 6 bases and J by 6 bases, and 15 bases separated the two germline ends. CDR3 residues: CASSPKTGGNEQFF. CDR3 bases: TGTGCCAGCAGCCCCAAAACAGGTGGCAATGAGCAGTTCTTC.